Presented here are 2 T cell receptor beta chains from one specimen sequenced in a study of CD8 T cells in Susac syndrome. After extraction with the RNeasy kit, roughly 0.5 to 1 ug of the RNA was reverse transcribed using random hexamers. TCRdb ran MiXCR on the immunoSEQ multiplex PCR reads and lists one entry per CDR3 protein. In the table there are 180,000 or so distinct CDR3 sequences, around 96% of which are singletons. The sample taken for sequencing was CD4+ T cells from PBMCs. Receptors originate from a human donor in good health.

The chain carries TRBV12-3 or TRBV12-4 and TRBJ2-1, with 10 positions matching TRBD2. The CDR3 totals 15 residues. V lost 6 bases, J lost 5 bases, and 7 bases stayed unmatched. CDR3 nucleotide sequence: TGTGCCAGCAGCCAAGGACTAGCGGAAAACAATGAGCAGTTCTTC. Translation: CASSQGLAENNEQFF.

This rearrangement joins TRBV30 to TRBJ2-2; D is undetermined. The CDR3 consists of 12 residues. Trimming shortened V by 2 bases and J by 5 bases, and 6 bases separated the two germline ends. The germline CDR1 and CDR2 sequences are GTSNPN and SVGIG (reference sequence). The CDR3 here is CAWSTETGELFF. In DNA form, the CDR3 reads TGTGCCTGGAGTACGGAGACCGGGGAGCTGTTTTTT.